These 23 T cell receptor beta chains share one sample of origin, sequenced in a study of T cells after yellow fever vaccination. One entry per CDR3 protein results from TCRdb running MiXCR on the 5' RACE reads. The sample lists 450,000 to 550,000 distinct CDR3 sequences; about a fifth were seen once. The sample in question was PBMCs, obtained roughly 20 days after the first yellow fever vaccination. The receptors stem from a man aged 18 to 30 who received the YFV17D yellow fever vaccine.

For this clonotype: Its ends do not fully match the called genes, so a read error is possible. CDR3 nucleotide sequence: TGCGCCAGCAGCTTTCAAGGTGTCAGCGAAGAGACGCAGTACTTC. Amino acids: CASSFQGVSEETQYF. This rearrangement joins TRBV5-1 to TRBJ2-5, with D unresolved. The CDR3 runs to 15 residues. Germline CDR1 is SGHRS and CDR2 is YFSETQ. Looking up the rest from reference TRBV5-1 and TRBJ2-5 gives the full variable domain: KAGVTQTPRYLIKTRGQQVTLSCSPISGHRSVSWYQQTPGQGLQFLFEYFSETQRNKGNFPGRFSGRQFSNSRSEMNVSTLELGDSALYLCASSFQGVSEETQYFGPGTRLLVL.

The chain recombines TRBV12-3 or TRBV12-4 with TRBJ2-3, with 12 positions matching TRBD2. The CDR3 totals 17 residues. V dropped 7 bases and J dropped 5; count of bases not matched to a gene: 13. CDR3 sequence (DNA): TGTGCCAGCACCGAACTACGGACTAGCGGGGCCGTAGATACGCAGTATTTT. This sequence encodes CASTELRTSGAVDTQYF.

The table lists this clonotype with a few counts. The CDR3: CASSQDVRTSGVVGTDTQYF. In DNA form, the CDR3 reads TGCGCCAGCAGCCAAGATGTCCGGACTAGCGGGGTTGTGGGCACAGATACGCAGTATTTT. The chain carries TRBV4-3 and TRBJ2-3, with 12 positions matching TRBD2. The CDR3 covers 20 residues. CDR1 is LGHNA, CDR2 YSLEER, per germline. The ends lost 0 bases at V and 1 base at J; junction bases unmatched: 11.

V and J are TRBV9 and TRBJ1-4; TRBD1 matches at 9 bases. Germline V CDR1 and CDR2: SGDLS, YYNGEE. V gave up 3 bases and J gave up 8 bases; unmatched junction bases: 8. The CDR3 covers 15 residues. CDR3 sequence (DNA): TGTGCCAGCAGCGCCCGACAGGGGGTTGGCGAAAAACTGTTTTTT. Its translation is CASSARQGVGEKLFF.

This clonotype occurred a few times. V is TRBV20-1 and J is TRBJ1-1; 7 nucleotides line up with TRBD1. The CDR3 runs to 13 residues. Germline V gene sequence: CDR1 DFQATT, CDR2 SNEGSKA (reference sequence). With 5 bases clipped from V and 2 bases from J, the junction kept 5 bases outside the gene matches. For the CDR3, the DNA is TGCAGTGCTTGGGGACAGACCAACACTGAAGCTTTCTTT. Protein product: CSAWGQTNTEAFF.

The rearrangement uses TRBV24-1 and TRBJ1-1; no definite D call. V lost 4 bases to trimming and J lost 8 bases, with 4 bases between them. Germline CDR1 and CDR2: KGHDR and SFDVKD. The CDR3 is 10 amino acids. CDR3 nucleotides: TGTGCCACCAGTGACCCCGAAGCTTTCTTT. Translating it yields CATSDPEAFF.

This clonotype was seen repeatedly, ten times or more. This rearrangement joins TRBV3-1 to TRBJ1-5; D call uncertain. This CDR3 contains 12 residues. Trimming shortened V by 2 bases and J by 4 bases, and 3 bases separated the two germline ends. The germline gives CDR1 LGHDT, CDR2 YNNKEL (reference sequence). The DNA of the CDR3 is TGTGCCAGCAGCCAACTGAATCAGCCCCAGCATTTT. Protein sequence: CASSQLNQPQHF.

V usage is TRBV18 and J usage is TRBJ2-5, with 10 positions matching TRBD1. CDR3 length: 16 residues. Germline values: CDR1 KGHSH, CDR2 LQKENI. Germline trimming cut 2 bases from V and 7 bases from J; bases unmatched to any gene: 10. CDR3 sequence: CASSPLTTGGTGTQYF. CDR3 sequence (DNA): TGTGCCAGCTCACCATTAACGACAGGGGGCACGGGGACCCAGTACTTC.

CDR3 in DNA: TGTGCCAGCAGCTTAGGCCATTCGGCCGGGGAGCTGTTTTTT. It codes for CASSLGHSAGELFF. The chain carries TRBV7-2 and TRBJ2-2; D gene unclear. Per germline, CDR1 SGHTA and CDR2 FQGNSA. V was trimmed by 1 base and J by 6 bases, leaving 9 bases between them. The CDR3 extends over 14 amino acids.

The chain carries TRBV12-3 or TRBV12-4 and TRBJ1-2; D gene unclear. V was trimmed by 5 bases and J by 8 bases, leaving 18 bases between them. The CDR3 is made up of 14 amino acids. This CDR3 reads CASSPDRTSTGYTF. CDR3 DNA sequence: TGTGCCAGCAGTCCCGATCGGACGTCCACGGGCTACACCTTC.

The chain joins TRBV7-9 to TRBJ2-3, with D possibly being TRBD1 (6 bases). V lost 4 bases and J 0 bases, leaving 17 bases between the germline ends. Germline V gives CDR1 SEHNR, CDR2 FQNEAQ (reference sequence). The CDR3 consists of 17 residues. As DNA, the CDR3 is TGTGCCAGCAGCTCAAGGATGGACAGTCCTAGCACAGATACGCAGTATTTT. It yields the protein CASSSRMDSPSTDTQYF.

The chain combines TRBV7-9 with TRBJ1-1; D gene uncertain. This CDR3 spans 12 amino acids. Trimming removed 0 bases at V and 8 bases at J, with 7 bases between. Germline assignment: CDR1 SEHNR and CDR2 FQNEAQ (reference sequence). The CDR3 nucleotides are TGTGCCAGCAGCTTAGCCTCGACGGAAGCTTTCTTT. Translating gives CASSLASTEAFF.

The V and J genes are TRBV12-3 or TRBV12-4 and TRBJ2-7; 7 bases align to TRBD1. Germline trimming cut 5 bases from V and 5 bases from J; bases unmatched to any gene: 12. The CDR3 has 15 residues. The CDR3 loop reads CASSTRQGFHNEQYF. Here the CDR3 DNA reads TGTGCCAGCAGTACCCGACAGGGCTTTCACAACGAGCAGTACTTC.

V and J are TRBV12-3 or TRBV12-4 and TRBJ2-7, with D possibly being TRBD1 (5 bases). The CDR3 has 13 amino acids. V was trimmed by 2 bases and J by 5 bases, leaving 10 bases between them. The CDR3 sequence is CASSLRRGDEQYF. For the CDR3, the DNA is TGTGCCAGCAGTTTAAGAAGGGGCGACGAGCAGTACTTC.

This clonotype has a handful of counts. The CDR3: CASSQEGQWRGSPLHF. The CDR3 DNA sequence: TGCGCCAGCAGCCAAGAGGGGCAGTGGAGGGGTTCACCCCTCCACTTT. The rearrangement links TRBV4-1 to TRBJ1-6; TRBD1 is a possible D gene (5 bases). Looked up from germline, CDR1 is MGHRA and CDR2 is YSYEKL. This CDR3 contains 16 residues. The V end lost 0 bases, the J end lost 9 bases, and 15 bases lay between the germline ends.

The sample holds many counts of this clonotype. This chain uses TRBV18 with TRBJ2-2; TRBD1 is a possible D gene (6 bases). Trimming removed 2 bases from V and 2 bases from J, with 12 bases in between. This CDR3 comprises 16 residues. Germline loops: CDR1 KGHSH, CDR2 LQKENI. The DNA for the CDR3 is TGTGCCAGCTCACCAATCAGGGGTCAAAACACCGGGGAGCTGTTTTTT. Translating gives CASSPIRGQNTGELFF.

This chain links TRBV29-1 with TRBJ2-7, with a tentative D call TRBD1 (6 bases). This CDR3 is built from 11 residues. Deletions cut 4 bases from V and 7 bases from J, with 11 bases between. Per the germline V gene, CDR1 is SQVTM and CDR2 is ANQGSEA. CDR3 nucleotides: TGCAGCGTTGGCAGGGGAGCTGAGCAGTACGTC. It encodes CSVGRGAEQYV.

This clonotype was observed a handful of times. The V and J genes are TRBV4-2 and TRBJ2-1; D unclear. Per germline, CDR1 LGHNA and CDR2 YNFKEQ. Trimming pared 0 bases from V and 8 bases from J, leaving 8 bases between. This CDR3 has 13 amino acids. CDR3: CASSQERRDEQFF. Here the CDR3 DNA reads TGTGCCAGCAGCCAAGAAAGAAGAGATGAGCAGTTCTTC.

This clonotype was detected only a few times. V gene TRBV3-1 combines with J gene TRBJ2-1; 7 bases are a match to TRBD2. The CDR3 spans 17 residues. The V and J ends lost 4 bases and 7 bases, in that order; junction bases with no gene match: 16. Germline V gene lookup returns CDR1 LGHDT and CDR2 YNNKEL (reference sequence). This CDR3 is CASSPSTTSVFSNEQFF. The CDR3 DNA reads TGTGCCAGCAGCCCCTCGACCACTAGCGTTTTTTCGAATGAGCAGTTCTTC.

J is TRBJ2-3 and V is TRBV2; 7 nucleotides line up with TRBD2. J gave up 4 bases and V 8 bases, and 6 bases lay outside the gene matches. The CDR3 consists of 13 residues. Germline V lookup: CDR1 SNHLY, CDR2 FYNNEI. The DNA for the CDR3 is TGTGCCAGCGCCCGGGACTACTCAGATACGCAGTATTTT. Its protein product is CASARDYSDTQYF. The full variable domain, completed using reference TRBV2 and TRBJ2-3, is EPEVTQTPSHQVTQMGQEVILRCVPISNHLYFYWYRQILGQKVEFLVSFYNNEISEKSEIFDDQFSVERPDGSNFTLKIRSTKLEDSAMYFCASARDYSDTQYFGPGTRLTVL.

The chain joins TRBV9 to TRBJ2-5, with 7 nucleotides matching TRBD1. This CDR3 has 13 residues. V lost 2 bases to trimming and J lost 5 bases; unmatched junction nucleotides: 3. Germline CDR1 and CDR2: SGDLS and YYNGEE. The CDR3 DNA reads as TGTGCCAGCAGCGTCTCACAGGGGGAGACCCAGTACTTC. The encoded protein is CASSVSQGETQYF.

The chain carries TRBV18 and TRBJ1-5, with a tentative D call TRBD1 (6 bases). This CDR3 is 14 amino acids long. Per germline, CDR1 KGHSH and CDR2 LQKENI. V lost 6 bases and J lost 6, with 15 bases in between. DNA for the CDR3: TGTGCCAGCTCCCCCAACAGGGTAGGTCAGCCCCAGCATTTT. As protein: CASSPNRVGQPQHF.

V usage is TRBV7-2 and J usage is TRBJ2-3, with 8 positions matching TRBD2. Germline loops: CDR1 SGHTA, CDR2 FQGNSA. The CDR3 runs to 15 residues. Trimming at V came to 3 bases and at J to 5 bases, leaving 7 bases not matched to a gene. The CDR3 DNA sequence: TGTGCCAGCAGCTTTTGGCGGGGGGTGGGAGATACGCAGTATTTT. It specifies CASSFWRGVGDTQYF.